The rows below give T cell receptor beta chains drawn from one sample of a study of regulatory T cells in long-lasting Graves disease. One entry per CDR3 protein, called by TCRdb with MiXCR from the multiplex PCR reads. The sample contains approximately 400,000 distinct CDR3 sequences, about 15% of which appear only once. These data are also associated with another study on T cells in Graves' hyperthyroidism and ophthalmopathy.

Specimen: peripheral blood mononuclear cells (PBMCs), collected at new diagnosis, from a patient treated with antithyroid drugs. The receptors derive from a woman aged 30 to 39 with Graves disease. The conserved cysteine and the conserved F or W are not part of the CDR3 here. The order of the fields is J gene, V gene, CDR3 protein.

J gene: TRBJ2-3
V gene: TRBV15
CDR3 protein: ATLSGSRPDTQY

J gene: TRBJ2-5
V gene: TRBV12-3/TRBV12-4
CDR3 protein: ASSLSTLMQETQY

J gene: TRBJ2-7
V gene: TRBV6-5
CDR3 protein: ASSYRDREDEQY

J gene: TRBJ2-1
V gene: TRBV19
CDR3 protein: ASSQGQYNEQL

J gene: TRBJ2-1
V gene: TRBV6-5
CDR3 protein: ASSYRAEGEQF

J gene: TRBJ2-7
V gene: TRBV11-2
CDR3 protein: ASSFVGSSGSGEQY

J gene: TRBJ2-2
V gene: TRBV12-3/TRBV12-4
CDR3 protein: ASSLRDRVYTGELF

J gene: TRBJ2-7
V gene: TRBV12-3/TRBV12-4
CDR3 protein: ASSDTGGREQC

J gene: TRBJ2-2
V gene: TRBV27
CDR3 protein: ASGYRGSSGELF

J gene: TRBJ2-7
V gene: TRBV20-1
CDR3 protein: SAIPRDRGINEQY

J gene: TRBJ2-2
V gene: TRBV5-1
CDR3 protein: ASSLDEVGTGELF

J gene: TRBJ1-1
V gene: TRBV30
CDR3 protein: AWNDGKGRAF

J gene: TRBJ1-5
V gene: TRBV5-6
CDR3 protein: ATGTGGGQPQH

J gene: TRBJ1-1
V gene: TRBV12-3/TRBV12-4
CDR3 protein: ASSPGTLNTEAF

J gene: TRBJ2-5
V gene: TRBV30
CDR3 protein: AWSPGLAGGETQY

J gene: TRBJ2-6
V gene: TRBV12-3/TRBV12-4
CDR3 protein: ASSIRGGVGANVLT

J gene: TRBJ2-1
V gene: TRBV10-2
CDR3 protein: ASSRGGNEQF

J gene: TRBJ1-2
V gene: TRBV6-2/TRBV6-3
CDR3 protein: ASRGVGVYGYT

J gene: TRBJ2-7
V gene: TRBV18
CDR3 protein: ASSTGVQEQY